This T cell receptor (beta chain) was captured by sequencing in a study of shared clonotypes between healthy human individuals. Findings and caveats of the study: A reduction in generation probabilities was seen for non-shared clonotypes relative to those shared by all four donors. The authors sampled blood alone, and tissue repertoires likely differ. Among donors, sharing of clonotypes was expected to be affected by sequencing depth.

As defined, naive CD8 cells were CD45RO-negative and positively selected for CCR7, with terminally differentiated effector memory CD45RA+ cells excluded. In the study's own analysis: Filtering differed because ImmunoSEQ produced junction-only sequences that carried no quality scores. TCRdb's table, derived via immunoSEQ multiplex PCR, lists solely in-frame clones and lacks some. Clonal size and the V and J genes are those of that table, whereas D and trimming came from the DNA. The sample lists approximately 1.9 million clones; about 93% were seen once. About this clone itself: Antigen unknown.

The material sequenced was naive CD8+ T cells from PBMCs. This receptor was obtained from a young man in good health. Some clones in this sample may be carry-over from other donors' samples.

The CDR3 bases are TGCAGCGTTGAGGTTGTGGGGGCAAATGAGCAGTTCTTC. This codes for CSVEVVGANEQFF. V gene TRBV29-1 combines with J gene TRBJ2-1; TRBD1 is a possible D gene (6 bases). Per germline, CDR1 SQVTM and CDR2 ANQGSEA. The CDR3 length is 13 residues. Trimming removed 3 bases at V and 7 bases at J, with 13 bases between.